This passage covers 20 T cell receptor beta chains from one sample sequenced in a study of blood T cell repertoires in COVID-19. The assay was immunoSEQ multiplex PCR, and TCRdb's table has in-frame clones only and misses some. The data contain under 200,000 clones, roughly four fifths of them singletons. The sample consisted of peripheral blood. These receptors came from a human donor in a cohort sampled during active COVID-19.

The gene calls are TRBV3-1 (or the pseudogene TRBV3-2) and TRBJ1-1; D unresolved. V was pared by 5 bases and J by 5 bases, with 21 bases between. Germline lookup yields CDR1 LGHDT and CDR2 YNNKEL (reference sequence). The CDR3 covers 16 residues. The CDR3 reads CASSSSPGRPGTEAFF. The DNA of the CDR3 is TGTGCCAGCAGCTCATCTCCGGGGAGGCCGGGGACTGAAGCTTTCTTT.

This chain connects TRBV11-1 to TRBJ2-5, with D maybe TRBD1 (6 bases). V gave up 4 bases and J gave up 5 bases, with 14 bases separating them. The CDR3 has 14 residues. Germline lookup yields CDR1 SGHAT and CDR2 FQDESV (reference sequence). The CDR3 sequence is CASSSLGGRETQYF. CDR3 nucleotide sequence: TGTGCCAGCAGCTCACTAGGGGGTCGGGAGACCCAGTACTTC.

The chain has TRBV5-5 and TRBJ2-7; maybe TRBD2 (6 bases). The V and J ends lost 3 bases and 2 bases respectively, with 15 bases between them. This CDR3 comprises 15 residues. Germline V gene data show CDR1 as SGHKS and CDR2 as YYEKEE (reference sequence). CDR3 nucleotides: TGTGCCAGCAGCTACCCCGGGGCGGGAACCTACGAGCAGTACTTC. Encoded protein: CASSYPGAGTYEQYF.

This clone was observed a single time. V gene TRBV9 combines with J gene TRBJ1-3; tentatively, D is TRBD1 (6 bases). The length of the CDR3 is 19 residues. Trimming left V 3 bases short and J 0 bases short, with 22 bases between. Germline V CDR1 and CDR2: SGDLS, YYNGEE. This chain's CDR3 is CASSATGTRALRSGNTIYF. CDR3 sequence (DNA): TGTGCCAGCAGCGCCACCGGGACAAGGGCCCTGCGCTCTGGAAACACCATATATTTT.

The J gene is TRBJ2-7, the V gene TRBV3-1 (or the pseudogene TRBV3-2); 7 bases align to TRBD2. CDR1 is LGHDT and CDR2 is YNNKEL in the germline V gene (reference sequence). V shed 5 bases, J shed 1 base, and the junction held 8 bases outside the gene matches. This CDR3 has 15 residues. For the CDR3, the DNA is TGTGCCAGCAGCTATCCGGGACTACGTTCCTACGAGCAGTACTTC. Its protein is CASSYPGLRSYEQYF.

The V call is TRBV6-5, the J call TRBJ1-2; D not resolved. CDR3 size: 13 residues. Per germline, CDR1 MNHEY and CDR2 SVGAGI. V shed 0 bases and J shed 6 bases, with 8 bases lying between them. CDR3 coding DNA: TGTGCCAGCAGTTACTCGAACGGGAATGGCTACACCTTC. Amino acids: CASSYSNGNGYTF.

This rearrangement joins TRBV5-4 to TRBJ1-6; D remains unclear. Deletions cut 0 bases from V and 0 bases from J, with 13 bases between. CDR3 length: 18 amino acids. Germline V lookup: CDR1 SGHNT, CDR2 YYREEE (reference sequence). CDR3 nucleotides: TGTGCCAGCAGCTTGGACAGTCCCGGGAGCTCCTATAATTCACCCCTCCACTTT. The encoded protein is CASSLDSPGSSYNSPLHF. The variable domain in full, with the rest retrieved from reference TRBV5-4 and TRBJ1-6, is ETGVTQSPTHLIKTRGQQVTLRCSSQSGHNTVSWYQQALGQGPQFIFQYYREEENGRGNFPPRFSGLQFPNYSSELNVNALELDDSALYLCASSLDSPGSSYNSPLHFGNGTRLTVT.

The chain couples TRBV19 to TRBJ1-5, with 8 bases that match TRBD1. CDR1 is LNHDA and CDR2 is SQIVND in the germline V gene (reference sequence). The CDR3 is made up of 17 amino acids. J gave up 1 base and V 7 bases, and 12 bases lay outside the gene matches. In nucleotides, the CDR3 is TGTGCCAGTAAGATCGGAACAGGGGGTAGGAGCAATCAGCCCCAGCATTTT. Translated: CASKIGTGGRSNQPQHF.

The V gene is TRBV19, the J gene TRBJ2-5, with D perhaps TRBD1 (5 bases). CDR1 and CDR2 from the germline V gene are LNHDA and SQIVND (reference sequence). The CDR3 runs 14 residues. V shed 3 bases and J shed 1 base, with 9 bases lying between them. The CDR3 here is CASSMRTLQETQYF. The CDR3, as DNA: TGTGCCAGTAGTATGCGGACACTCCAAGAGACCCAGTACTTC.

V is TRBV6-2 or TRBV6-3 and J is TRBJ2-7; 8 bases are a match to TRBD2. The CDR3 has 13 residues. With V trimmed by 2 bases and J by 4 bases, 1 base remained unmatched. Germline loops: CDR1 MNHEY, CDR2 SVGEGT. CDR3: CASSYREGYEQYF. The CDR3 nucleotides are TGTGCCAGCAGTTACCGGGAGGGTTACGAGCAGTACTTC.

The V gene is TRBV6-5, the J gene TRBJ2-5; 8 nucleotides align to TRBD2. Germline values: CDR1 MNHEY, CDR2 SVGAGI. The V and J ends lost 5 bases and 1 base, in that order; junction bases with no gene match: 6. There are 15 residues in the CDR3. This CDR3 reads CASSTLAGIQETQYF. The CDR3 DNA sequence: TGTGCCAGCAGTACGCTAGCGGGCATCCAAGAGACCCAGTACTTC.

The chain employs TRBV27 and TRBJ1-6, with D perhaps matching TRBD1 (6 bases). The V gene's germline CDR1 is MNHEY and CDR2 SMNVEV (reference sequence). Trimming pared 1 base from V and 5 bases from J, leaving 12 bases between. This CDR3 has 16 amino acids. Here the CDR3 reads CASSLLGRGDNSPLHF. The CDR3 region has the DNA TGTGCCAGCAGTTTATTAGGCAGGGGTGATAATTCACCCCTCCACTTT.

The chain joins TRBV4-2 to TRBJ2-7, with 10 bases fitting TRBD1. This CDR3 comprises 15 residues. Germline-derived CDR1 and CDR2 are LGHNA and YNFKEQ. V was pared by 3 bases and J by 12 bases, with 14 bases of the junction left unmatched. CDR3 protein: CASSQAGTGASWVYF. The CDR3 DNA reads TGTGCCAGCAGCCAGGCCGGGACAGGGGCCTCTTGGGTGTACTTC.

The CDR3 bases are TGTGCCAGCAGTTTGGAGCGGGAGGGTTACAATGAGCAGTTCTTC. This sequence encodes CASSLEREGYNEQFF. This rearrangement joins TRBV27 to TRBJ2-1; 10 bases are a match to TRBD2. The J segment lost 4 bases and the V segment lost 3 bases, leaving 3 bases of the junction unmatched. The CDR3 is 15 residues long. Germline values: CDR1 MNHEY, CDR2 SMNVEV (reference sequence).

The chain employs TRBV7-6 and TRBJ2-3, with 13 nucleotides matching TRBD2. Trimming cost V 5 bases and J 4 bases; bases outside gene matches: 3. The CDR3 spans 15 residues. Germline V gives CDR1 SGHVS, CDR2 FNYEAQ. The CDR3, as DNA: TGTGCCAGCAGCCGTACTAGCGGGGGGGCAGATACGCAGTATTTT. The encoded protein is CASSRTSGGADTQYF.

V gene TRBV7-9 combines with J gene TRBJ2-7; 11 positions agree with TRBD1. Per germline, CDR1 SEHNR and CDR2 FQNEAQ (reference sequence). The V and J ends lost 4 bases and 2 bases, in that order; junction bases with no gene match: 10. This CDR3 comprises 17 residues. DNA for the CDR3: TGTGCCAGCAGCTCAAACCCGGGACAGGGGGTTCCCTACGAGCAGTACTTC. Its translation is CASSSNPGQGVPYEQYF.

The chain joins TRBV10-3 to TRBJ1-2; 11 bases agree with TRBD1. Germline V gene sequence: CDR1 ENHRY, CDR2 SYGVKD. V gave up 0 bases and J gave up 4 bases; unmatched junction bases: 16. The CDR3 covers 20 residues. This CDR3 is CAISESITRTGGFVFYGYTF. CDR3 DNA: TGTGCCATCAGTGAGTCGATAACTCGGACAGGGGGCTTTGTTTTCTATGGCTACACCTTC.

The chain couples TRBV7-9 to TRBJ1-6; 9 nucleotides agree with TRBD1. V gave up 4 bases and J gave up 10 bases; unmatched junction bases: 5. Germline loops: CDR1 SEHNR, CDR2 FQNEAQ (reference sequence). The CDR3 totals 14 residues. This CDR3 reads CASSWGQGRSPLHF. As DNA, the CDR3 is TGTGCCAGCAGCTGGGGACAGGGCAGGTCACCCCTCCACTTT. Supplemented by reference TRBV7-9 and TRBJ1-6, the full variable domain reads DTGVSQNPRHKITKRGQNVTFRCDPISEHNRLYWYRQTLGQGPEFLTYFQNEAQLEKSRLLSDRFSAERPKGSFSTLEIQRTEQGDSAMYLCASSWGQGRSPLHFGNGTRLTVT.

This chain joins TRBV28 and TRBJ2-6; D call uncertain. CDR1 is MDHEN and CDR2 is SYDVKM in the germline V gene. The V gene lost 5 bases and the J gene lost 0 bases, with 8 bases spanning the gap. This CDR3 is built from 15 residues. The CDR3 reads CASSPYSSGANVLTF. Written as DNA, the CDR3 is TGTGCCAGCAGTCCGTACAGCTCTGGGGCCAACGTCCTGACTTTC.

This clone was found once. The chain recombines TRBV6-1 with TRBJ1-3; 8 nucleotides align to TRBD1. The J segment lost 0 bases and the V segment lost 2 bases, leaving 9 bases of the junction unmatched. Germline CDR1 and CDR2: MNHNS and SASEGT. The CDR3 runs 18 residues. In nucleotides, the CDR3 is TGTGCCAGCAGTGAACCGGGGGCAGGGGGCTTCTCTGGAAACACCATATATTTT. Translation: CASSEPGAGGFSGNTIYF.